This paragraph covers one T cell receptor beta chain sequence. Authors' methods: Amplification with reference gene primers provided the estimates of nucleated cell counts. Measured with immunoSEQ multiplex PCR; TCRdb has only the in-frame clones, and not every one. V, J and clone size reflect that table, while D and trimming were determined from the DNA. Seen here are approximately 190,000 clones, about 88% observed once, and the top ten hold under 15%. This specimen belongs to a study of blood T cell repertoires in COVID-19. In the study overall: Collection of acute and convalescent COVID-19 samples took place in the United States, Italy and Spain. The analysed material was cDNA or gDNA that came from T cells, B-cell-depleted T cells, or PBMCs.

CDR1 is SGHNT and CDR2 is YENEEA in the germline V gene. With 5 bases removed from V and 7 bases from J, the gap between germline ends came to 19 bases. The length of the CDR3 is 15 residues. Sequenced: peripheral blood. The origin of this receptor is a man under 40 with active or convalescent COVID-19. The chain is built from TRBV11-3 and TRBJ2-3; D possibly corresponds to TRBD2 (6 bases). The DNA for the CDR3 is TGTGCCAGCAGCGATCTAGCGAGGGGCGTAAATACGCAGTATTTT. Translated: CASSDLARGVNTQYF.